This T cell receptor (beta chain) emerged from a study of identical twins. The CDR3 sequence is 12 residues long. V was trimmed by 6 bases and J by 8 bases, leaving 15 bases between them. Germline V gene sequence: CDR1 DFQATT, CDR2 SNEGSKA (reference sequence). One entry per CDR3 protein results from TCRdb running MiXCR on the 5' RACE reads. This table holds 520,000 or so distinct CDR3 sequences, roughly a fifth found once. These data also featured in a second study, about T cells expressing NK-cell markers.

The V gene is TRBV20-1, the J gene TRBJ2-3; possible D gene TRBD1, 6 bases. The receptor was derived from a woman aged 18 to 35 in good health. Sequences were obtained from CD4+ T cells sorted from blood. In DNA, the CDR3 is TGCAGTGCGCTTGGACAGTGGGGTACGCAGTATTTT. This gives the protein CSALGQWGTQYF.